The rows below give T cell receptor beta chains drawn from one sample of a study of T cell responses to AZD1222 COVID-19 vaccine. Method: immunoSEQ multiplex PCR; TCRdb's copy keeps in-frame clones and lacks some. The sample shows about 97,000 clones, 85% to 90% of them seen only once. The sample was peripheral blood, taken on day 0 of AZD1222 vaccination. These receptors were collected from an adult in good health. CDR3s include the opening cysteine and the closing phenylalanine or tryptophan. The D gene is left open where the match is weak. The size of a clone is reported for some rows only, either as once, few or many, or as a class for expanded clones.

V: TRBV5-1; D: -; J: TRBJ2-7; size: few; DNA: TGCGCCAGCAGACCTAATGGGCCTTCCTACGAGCAGTACTTC; CDR3: CASRPNGPSYEQYF
V: TRBV27; D: -; J: TRBJ2-1; size: -; DNA: TGTGCCAGCAGTTTCTACAATGAGCAGTTCTTC; CDR3: CASSFYNEQFF
V: TRBV5-1; D: TRBD2; J: TRBJ2-7; size: -; DNA: TGCGCCAGCAGCTCCGGGACTAGCGGGAGAGGCGAGCAGTACTTC; CDR3: CASSSGTSGRGEQYF
V: TRBV28; D: -; J: TRBJ1-2; size: -; DNA: TGTGCCAGCATATCGGAGGATGGCTACACCTTC; CDR3: CASISEDGYTF
V: TRBV15; D: TRBD1; J: TRBJ1-5; size: -; DNA: TGTGCCACCAGCAGAGACAGGGGGCATCAGCCCCAGCATTTT; CDR3: CATSRDRGHQPQHF
V: TRBV6-2/TRBV6-3; D: -; J: TRBJ1-3; size: -; DNA: TGTGCCAGCAGCTTGGGACGGAACTCTGGAAACACCATATATTTT; CDR3: CASSLGRNSGNTIYF
V: TRBV10-3; D: -; J: TRBJ1-1; size: -; DNA: TGTGCCATCAGGGGGTCCAGCCTGACCACTGAAGCTTTCTTT; CDR3: CAIRGSSLTTEAFF
V: TRBV4-1; D: TRBD1; J: TRBJ2-1; size: -; DNA: TGCGCCAGCAGCCGCGGACAGGGGACTTACAATGAGCAGTTCTTC; CDR3: CASSRGQGTYNEQFF
V: TRBV27; D: -; J: TRBJ1-1; size: -; DNA: TGTGCCAGCAGTTTAGAAGGGACGAACACTGAAGCTTTCTTT; CDR3: CASSLEGTNTEAFF
V: TRBV2; D: -; J: TRBJ2-3; size: once; DNA: TGTGCCAGCAGTGAACGCGGGACAGTCCGCACAGATACGCAGTATTTT; CDR3: CASSERGTVRTDTQYF
V: TRBV29-1; D: -; J: TRBJ2-7; size: -; DNA: TGCAGCGCCTCGCAAGGGGTCGGGCAGTACTTC; CDR3: CSASQGVGQYF
V: TRBV5-1; D: TRBD2; J: TRBJ2-5; size: -; DNA: TGCGCCAGCAGCCCAACTAGCGGGAGCCAAGAGACCCAGTACTTC; CDR3: CASSPTSGSQETQYF
V: TRBV28; D: TRBD1; J: TRBJ2-6; size: few; DNA: TGTGCCAGCAGTTCCCTGACAGGGCATAGCTCTGGGGCCAACGTCCTGACTTTC; CDR3: CASSSLTGHSSGANVLTF
V: TRBV6-1; D: TRBD1; J: TRBJ2-5; size: -; DNA: TGTGCCAGCAGTGACCGGGACAGGGGGCGGGAGACCCAGTACTTC; CDR3: CASSDRDRGRETQYF
V: TRBV6-1; D: -; J: TRBJ1-1; size: -; DNA: TGTGCCAGCAGTGAAGCCCGAAGACGGAACACTGAAGCTTTCTTT; CDR3: CASSEARRRNTEAFF
V: TRBV27; D: -; J: TRBJ1-4; size: -; DNA: TGTGCCAGCATGTACAGATTAGCCTCAACTAATGAAAAACTGTTTTTT; CDR3: CASMYRLASTNEKLFF
V: TRBV5-1; D: -; J: TRBJ1-2; size: once; DNA: TGCGCCAGCAGCTTGGATCAGACCGCTTATGGCTACACCTTC; CDR3: CASSLDQTAYGYTF
V: TRBV24-1; D: -; J: TRBJ1-5; size: -; DNA: TGTGCCACCAGTGCCGGGACTCCCAGCAATCAGCCCCAGCATTTT; CDR3: CATSAGTPSNQPQHF
V: TRBV10-3; D: -; J: TRBJ1-1; size: -; DNA: TGTGCCATCAGTGAGGCCAGGGGCTCCACTGAAGCTTTCTTT; CDR3: CAISEARGSTEAFF
V: TRBV29-1; D: -; J: TRBJ1-1; size: -; DNA: TGCAGCGTTGAAGGTCGAATGAACACTGAAGCTTTCTTT; CDR3: CSVEGRMNTEAFF
V: TRBV20-1; D: -; J: TRBJ1-3; size: once; DNA: TGCAGTGCAAGATCGGGGGACACCATATATTTT; CDR3: CSARSGDTIYF
V: TRBV6-6; D: -; J: TRBJ2-2; size: -; DNA: TGTGCCAGCAGTTACTCGGGGGGAGCGAACACCGGGGAGCTGTTTTTT; CDR3: CASSYSGGANTGELFF
V: TRBV6-6; D: -; J: TRBJ1-1; size: -; DNA: TGTGCCAGCAGTTACGAGGCTGACACTGAAGCTTTCTTT; CDR3: CASSYEADTEAFF
V: TRBV28; D: -; J: TRBJ1-3; size: few; DNA: TGTGCCAGCAGTTCTTATCAGGCTGGAAACACCATATATTTT; CDR3: CASSSYQAGNTIYF
V: TRBV10-3; D: -; J: TRBJ2-1; size: -; DNA: TGTGCCATCAGTGCAGGGGCGGGAGAAGGGGATGAGCAGTTCTTC; CDR3: CAISAGAGEGDEQFF
V: TRBV14; D: -; J: TRBJ1-3; size: -; DNA: TGTGCCAGCAGCCGCGGGGAAGGAAACACCATATATTTT; CDR3: CASSRGEGNTIYF
V: TRBV28; D: -; J: TRBJ1-4; size: -; DNA: TGTGCCAGCAGTTCGCCCGCTGGAGACAGTTATAATGAAAAACTGTTTTTT; CDR3: CASSSPAGDSYNEKLFF
V: TRBV19; D: -; J: TRBJ1-5; size: few; DNA: TGTGCCAGTACCGGACAGTATAGCAATCAGCCCCAGCATTTT; CDR3: CASTGQYSNQPQHF
V: TRBV30; D: -; J: TRBJ2-3; size: -; DNA: TGTGCCTGGAGTGGTCCGAGCACAGATACGCAGTATTTT; CDR3: CAWSGPSTDTQYF
V: TRBV30; D: TRBD2; J: TRBJ2-1; size: -; DNA: TGTGCCTGGACAAGTACGGGGGGGGCGTACAATGAGCAGTTCTTC; CDR3: CAWTSTGGAYNEQFF
V: TRBV25-1; D: -; J: TRBJ1-1; size: once; DNA: TGTGCCAGCCAATTTACCGGTAAGGACACTGAAGCTTTCTTT; CDR3: CASQFTGKDTEAFF
V: TRBV30; D: -; J: TRBJ2-2; size: -; DNA: TGTGCCTGGAGTGTCAGGGTGAACACCGGGGAGCTGTTTTTT; CDR3: CAWSVRVNTGELFF
V: TRBV28; D: -; J: TRBJ1-2; size: once; DNA: TGTGCCAGCAGTAGCATACCACGGTATGGCTACACCTTC; CDR3: CASSSIPRYGYTF
V: TRBV27; D: -; J: TRBJ1-1; size: -; DNA: TGTGCCAGCAGTTTACGAGGGAACACTGAAGCTTTCTTT; CDR3: CASSLRGNTEAFF
V: TRBV28; D: TRBD1; J: TRBJ2-5; size: -; DNA: TGTGCCAGCAGCTCTCAACAGGGGGCCCCAAGGGAGACCCAGTACTTC; CDR3: CASSSQQGAPRETQYF
V: TRBV7-2; D: -; J: TRBJ1-3; size: -; DNA: TGTGCCAGCAGCCCTAGGGGTTCTGGAAACACCATATATTTT; CDR3: CASSPRGSGNTIYF
V: TRBV24-1; D: -; J: TRBJ2-1; size: -; DNA: TGTGCCACCAGTGATTTGGAGGGGCATACCTACAATGAGCAGTTCTTC; CDR3: CATSDLEGHTYNEQFF